This TCR beta chain was profiled in a study of blood T cells in healthy people across ages. Notes on the study in general: Getting older went along with TCR beta diversity per million T cells dropping roughly linearly.

This clonotype was observed a few times. No antigen is known for it. This CDR3 has 17 residues. From germline, CDR1 is SGDLS and CDR2 YYNGEE. The second PCR ran roughly 6 to 12 cycles with a sample-barcoded 5' primer and J-beta primers. The yield of each sample was at least 2.5 million CDR3-containing paired-end reads. TCRdb redid the calling of the 5' RACE reads with MiXCR, one entry per CDR3 protein. The sample shows 1 million or so distinct CDR3 sequences, under 30% of them seen only once. Samples had at least 7 million PBMCs isolated from them. In addition, the sample was reused for a study of T cells of mothers and their children.

Sequences were obtained from blood. The receptor was derived from a girl aged 2-15 years in good health. This chain uses TRBV9 with TRBJ2-1; weak D call: TRBD2 (6 bases). The J call may not be correct, given that the DNA end is closer to TRBJ2-5. CDR3 amino acids: CASSVDLVIAGGETQYF. CDR3 nucleotide sequence: TGTGCCAGCAGCGTAGATCTGGTAATAGCCGGGGGAGAGACCCAGTACTTC.